These T cell receptor beta chains were read from a single sample in a study of T cells after yellow fever vaccination. TCRdb re-derived calls from the 5' RACE reads in MiXCR, one entry per CDR3 protein. The sample lists 130,000 or so distinct CDR3 sequences, roughly 15% seen once, with roughly 45% in the top ten. This sample comprised CD8+ T cells sorted from PBMCs, obtained 5 days after the yellow fever booster vaccination. Receptors originate from a man younger than 30 who received the YFV17D yellow fever vaccine. The CDR3 runs from the conserved cysteine through the conserved F or W. Each record gives: clone size, V gene, D gene, J gene, CDR3 protein, CDR3 DNA. D genes are given only for firm matches. Clone sizes are given selectively: once, few, many, or a class where the clone is expanded.

>.|TRBV20-1|.|TRBJ1-3
CSARDLGPGNTIYF
TGCAGTGCTAGAGATTTAGGGCCCGGAAACACCATATATTTT
>few|TRBV4-1|TRBD2|TRBJ2-1
CASSQDGPTSGGYNEQFF
TGCGCCAGCAGCCAAGATGGACCCACTAGCGGGGGTTACAATGAGCAGTTCTTC
>.|TRBV4-1|.|TRBJ2-7
CASSQEVYLSYEQYF
TGCGCCAGCAGCCAAGAGGTGTACCTCTCCTACGAGCAGTACTTC
>.|TRBV24-1|.|TRBJ1-1
CATSQGIGEAFF
TGTGCCACCAGCCAGGGTATTGGTGAAGCTTTCTTT
>.|TRBV20-1|.|TRBJ1-1
CSASRGTEAFF
TGCAGTGCTTCCCGTGGGACTGAAGCTTTCTTT
>few|TRBV4-1|TRBD1|TRBJ1-2
CASSLDPTGAYGYTF
TGCGCCAGCAGCCTCGACCCGACAGGGGCCTATGGCTACACCTTC
>.|TRBV7-3|.|TRBJ2-1
CASSPKHDRNEQFF
TGTGCCAGCAGCCCTAAACACGACAGAAATGAGCAGTTCTTC
>.|TRBV7-2|TRBD1|TRBJ2-7
CASSLPMTTGAPYEQYF
TGTGCCAGCAGCTTGCCTATGACCACAGGGGCCCCCTACGAGCAGTACTTC
>many|TRBV11-2|.|TRBJ2-5
CASSLDGNFQETQYF
TGTGCCAGCAGCTTAGACGGGAACTTCCAAGAGACCCAGTACTTC
>many|TRBV4-1|.|TRBJ2-4
CASSQAAGRANIQYF
TGCGCCAGCAGCCAGGCCGCCGGGCGAGCAAACATTCAGTACTTC
>few|TRBV24-1|.|TRBJ1-1
CATSAGTEAFF
TGTGCCACCAGTGCCGGGACTGAAGCTTTCTTT
>hyperexpanded|TRBV5-6|TRBD1|TRBJ2-1
CASSPPGQHNEQFF
TGTGCCAGCAGCCCGCCGGGACAGCACAATGAGCAGTTCTTC
>.|TRBV5-1|.|TRBJ1-3
CASSNPRDGSGNTIYF
TGCGCCAGCAGCAACCCCCGGGACGGCTCTGGAAACACCATATATTTT
>.|TRBV2|.|TRBJ2-7
CASKRVTYEQYF
TGTGCCAGCAAGCGCGTGACCTACGAGCAGTACTTC
>few|TRBV2|TRBD1|TRBJ2-1
CASPLPGQGKGEQFF
TGTGCCAGCCCCCTTCCGGGACAGGGGAAGGGAGAGCAGTTCTTC
>many|TRBV6-6|TRBD2|TRBJ2-2
CASILAVNTGELFF
TGTGCCAGCATTCTAGCGGTTAACACCGGGGAGCTGTTTTTT
>few|TRBV5-1|.|TRBJ1-1
CASSLAYGGANTEAFF
TGCGCCAGCAGCTTGGCTTATGGCGGGGCGAACACTGAAGCTTTCTTT
>.|TRBV7-2|.|TRBJ1-4
CASSLGGQPNEKLFF
TGTGCCAGCAGCTTAGGAGGGCAGCCCAATGAAAAACTGTTTTTT